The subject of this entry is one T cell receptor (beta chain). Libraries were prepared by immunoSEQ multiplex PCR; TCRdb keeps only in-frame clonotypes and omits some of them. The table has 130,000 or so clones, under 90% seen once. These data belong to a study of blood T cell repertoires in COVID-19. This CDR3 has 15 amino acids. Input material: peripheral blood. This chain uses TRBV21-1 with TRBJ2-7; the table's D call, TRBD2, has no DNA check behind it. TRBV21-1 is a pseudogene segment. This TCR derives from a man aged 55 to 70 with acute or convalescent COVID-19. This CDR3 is CASSKGEGLAREQYF. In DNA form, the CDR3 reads TGTGCCAGCAGCAAAGGGGAGGGGCTGGCGAGGGAGCAGTACTTC.